This paragraph covers one TCR beta chain sequence. It has no known antigen specificity. Per-base qualities were not stored, and no clone one base away is much larger. This sample was taken from a study of blood T cell repertoires in COVID-19 (dated by TCRdb to 2018 to 2020). Background for the entire study: Samples from collaborators originated in the United States, Italy and Spain and spanned both the acute and convalescent phases of COVID-19. The prospective study material was composed of cDNA or gDNA derived from T cells, B-cell-depleted T cells, or PBMCs. The dataset comprised deeply sampled blood TCRbeta repertoires from subjects exposed to, actively infected with, or recovered from COVID-19. The repertoires were released in a freely available public database meant as a resource for research on the immune response to SARS-CoV-2. The samples were drawn from the first 160 participants of the ongoing ImmuneRACE study and from about 1,200 subjects provided by 6 global collaborators. The sample metadata nearly always contained a de-identified subject ID, COVID-19 status, age in years and sex. Where available, HLA class I and class II types were obtained from metadata supplied by the sample provider rather than from assay-based typing. The investigation overall reported the following: The quantity of clinical and demographic metadata differed by source and by participant and was supplied without curation.

TCRbeta CDR3 regions were amplified from genomic DNA by means of the immunoSEQ Assay, a bias-controlled multiplex PCR. On the authors' methods: Nucleated cell counts per sample were estimated from amplification of reference gene primers within the assay. Sequence reads were collapsed and filtered to measure the absolute abundance of every unique TCRbeta CDR3 rearrangement. For each sample, productive Simpson clonality was calculated as the square root of Simpson's diversity index across productive rearrangements. TCRdb took this table from immuneACCESS and kept in-frame rearrangements with V and J called. Such tables lack part of the clones; where checked against another copy, unresolved V genes explain under half of the gap, and the rest is unexplained. The DNA gave D and trimming, while V, J and clone size come from that table. Across this sample there are 450,000 to 600,000 clones, with roughly 87% seen only once. The ten largest clones capture about 0.65% of the sample.

V is trimmed back by 6 bases and J by 7 bases, and the junction contains 3 bases that no gene match accounts for. There are 13 amino acids in the CDR3, from cysteine to phenylalanine inclusive. The read is trimmed to its CDR3 DNA, 39 bases read in frame from base 1. CDR1 MDHEN and CDR2 SYDVKM were looked up in the germline V gene. Participants in the prospective study were aged 18 to 89 years, lived in under 30 United States geographic areas, and enrolled through a virtual design. In the prospective study, cohorts were assigned on the basis of participant-reported clinical history obtained from a screening survey and a study questionnaire. Recovered participants in ImmuneRACE Cohort 3 were defined by two consecutive negative NP/OP PCR tests, clearance by a healthcare professional, or resolution of symptoms. Each participant in the prospective study had whole blood, serum and a nasopharyngeal or oropharyngeal swab collected by mobile phlebotomists. Participants in the prospective study had the option to provide additional blood draws and questionnaires over an approximately two-month period. Before DNA extraction, blood samples from the prospective study were shipped at room temperature or frozen.

The specimen sequenced was PBMCs or T cells enriched from blood (not recorded which). The TCR originated in a woman between 18 and 29 years old who had recovered from COVID-19. The sequence joins TRBV28 to TRBJ2-1; TRBD1 fits 10 bases in the junction. CDR3 sequence: CASSDRGLNEQFF. The DNA sequence is given as TGTGCCAGCAGCGACAGGGGGCTGAATGAGCAGTTCTTC.